This T cell receptor (beta chain) was recorded in a study of OX40 agonist ivuxolimab in advanced cancers. The CDR3 has 17 residues. Germline loops: CDR1 PRHDT, CDR2 FYEKMQ (reference sequence). V shed 1 base and J 10 bases; nucleotides not matched to a gene: 16. TCRdb's table, derived via immunoSEQ multiplex PCR, lists solely in-frame clones and lacks some. The table has around 88,000 clones, 92% seen once; the top ten hold roughly 0.5%. The sequence derives from an adult with an advanced solid tumor such as melanoma, head and neck, liver or kidney cancer. This sample comprised CD4+ or CD8+ T cells sorted from blood, obtained in a trial of the OX40 agonist ivuxolimab. This chain joins TRBV13 and TRBJ2-1; TRBD2 matches at 7 bases. Written as DNA, the CDR3 is TGTGCCAGCAGCTTAGACCCCTACGGGGGAGGGTTCCGGGAGCAGTTCTTC. Its protein is CASSLDPYGGGFREQFF.